This T cell receptor (beta chain) was documented in a study of CD8 T cells in ankylosing spondylitis. The CDR3 is 12 amino acids. From germline, CDR1 is SGHVS and CDR2 FNYEAQ. The germline V and J ends were trimmed by 0 bases and 13 bases, with 10 bases remaining between them. Points from the study as a whole: Some motif variants were previously reported in reactive arthritis synovial fluid and blood. A TCR beta motif of 8 or 9 highly homologous variants appeared characteristic of ankylosing spondylitis blood.

TCRdb re-called the 5' RACE reads with MiXCR, one entry per CDR3 protein. The sample includes about 840,000 distinct CDR3 sequences, about 10% of them seen just once. This clonotype has only a few counts. Its antigen is still unknown. V and J are TRBV7-6 and TRBJ2-1, with D perhaps assigned TRBD1 or TRBD2 (6 bases each). Source material: blood, either unsorted or a sorted T cell fraction (not recorded which). This receptor was identified in a male donor with ankylosing spondylitis. The CDR3 sequence is CASSLAGGLQFF. The CDR3 nucleotides are TGTGCCAGCAGCTTAGCGGGGGGCCTTCAGTTCTTC.